The clone carrying this T cell receptor (beta chain) has a handful of counts. With ten immunoSEQ deep assay plates, unsorted PBMC DNA underwent sequencing. Authors' methods: For the immunoSEQ data, sequences were junction-only without quality scores, so filtering differed. Generated by immunoSEQ multiplex PCR, the TCRdb table keeps only in-frame clones and is missing some. The V and J calls and the clone size are those of that table, but D and trimming were determined from the DNA. The sample has around 530,000 clones; just over 75% are singletons. This sample was taken from a study of shared clonotypes between healthy human individuals. Without sorting, samples used around 100 million PBMCs for genomic DNA. The CDR3 loop spans 14 amino acids. J was trimmed by 2 bases and V by 2 bases; bases with no gene match: 0. Germline lookup yields CDR1 MNHNY and CDR2 SVGAGI (reference sequence).

The V and J genes are TRBV6-6 and TRBJ2-3, with 8 bases aligning to TRBD2. This TCR was sampled from a woman in her forties in good health. Some clones in this sample may be carry-over from other donors' samples. The sequenced sample was PBMCs. The CDR3 is CASSYGLATDTQYF. As DNA, the CDR3 is TGTGCCAGCAGTTACGGACTAGCCACAGATACGCAGTATTTT.